This T cell receptor (beta chain) stems from a study of T cells after posttransplantation cyclophosphamide (dated by TCRdb to about 2016). Regarding the research as a whole: The study tracked T cell repertoire reconstitution by TRB sequencing after myeloablative bone marrow transplantation using posttransplantation cyclophosphamide as GVHD prophylaxis. Up to roughly 3 additional blood samples from 2 to 5.2 years after transplant were also TRB-sequenced in 3 patients, as was pretransplant blood from a handful of patients. Antigen receptor sequencing covered samples from a few dozen PTCy-treated patients and 15 to 20 of their related bone marrow donors. TRA and TRB clonality were tightly correlated in several samples, so subsequent TCR analyses focused on TRB only. Public TRB sequences were queried against a database of over 3,000 sequences associated with responses to pathogens, tumor antigens, self-antigens and alloantigens. Blood from every one of the approximately 33 PTCy patients who had 1-year posttransplant specimens underwent TRB sequencing.

On the day of marrow donation, related bone marrow donors gave peripheral blood samples. Peripheral blood and bone marrow mononuclear cells were isolated by Ficoll-Hypaque density centrifugation and were cryopreserved. FACS on a FACSAria II was used to sort CD4+ and CD8+ T cells, including the naive and memory subsets. A note on this clone: No antigen is known for it. Base quality data are lacking; no much larger clone is found one base away.

Findings and caveats that apply to the study as a whole: The TRB repertoires of T cells infiltrating skin or the GI tract showed only limited overlap with the TRB repertoires found in blood. Across more than 40 patients, TRB clonality was highly associated with recipient CMV seropositivity and CMV reactivation, and diversity in PTCy patients was similar to diversity in CNI/methotrexate controls. Donor-recipient similarity was low at 1-2 months but increased during the first year, and donor CD8+ memory clones often dominated later blood repertoires.

Genomic DNA was used for TRB sequencing, which was performed with the immunoSEQ assay at survey resolution or with the hsTCRB kit. From the authors' description of their analysis: The immunoSEQ software handled initial read processing, and the LymphoSeq R package was used for repertoire analyses. Clonality was calculated as 1 minus normalized Shannon entropy, and the Gini coefficient was also calculated for each TRB dataset. Phenotypes of unsorted samples were inferred by mapping TRB sequences from sorted subsets of the recipient or donor onto unsorted samples of the same recipient. The immuneACCESS repertoire file appears here via TCRdb, limited to in-frame rearrangements. These files lack a portion of the clones; in checked studies, under half of the deficit traces to unresolved V genes, and the cause of the others is not known. Clone size and V and J calls were adopted from that table, with D and trimming inferred from the DNA. The sample records about 7,300 clones, around 92% of which are singletons. 3% to 4.5% of the sample lies in the top ten.

The CDR3, from cysteine to phenylalanine, totals 15 residues. Only the CDR3 DNA is retained, 45 bases long and in frame from the first base. From a lookup of the germline V gene (reference sequence), CDR1 and CDR2 are GTSNPN and SVGIG. Trimming removed 6 bases from V and 5 bases from J; the gene matches leave 9 bases unexplained. Sequencing was performed on CD4+ T cells sorted from blood. The source of this sequence is a woman aged 45-65 years in good health and a related stem cell transplant donor. Recombination linked TRBV30 to TRBJ2-3; 12 central bases correspond to TRBD2. The DNA sequence follows: TGTGCCTGTCATCCTAGCGGGAGGGCTGAAGATACGCAGTATTTT. Its product reads: CACHPSGRAEDTQYF.